Included here is one T cell receptor beta chain sequence, with context. Its cognate antigen is unknown. V was pared by 7 bases and J by 0 bases, with 10 bases between. CDR1 is MNHEY, CDR2 SVGAGI, per germline. This CDR3 comprises 13 residues. This sample is drawn from a study of long-term antiretroviral therapy in people with HIV. Survey-level immunoSEQ v3.0 assays were run. The repertoire was sequenced with immunoSEQ multiplex PCR; TCRdb's copy has only in-frame clones and lacks some. This table holds some 12,000 clones, about four fifths found once. General study results and limits: In the period from 2004 to 2017, blood was collected, possibly under older ART regimens. Diversity measured after ART increased yet remained under transplant donor controls.

Material: unsorted PBMCs, obtained 1.2 years after starting antiretroviral therapy. This sequence was found in a man aged 35 to 55 with HIV. The chain employs TRBV6-5 and TRBJ2-7; D call uncertain. The CDR3 region is CASIDASSYEQYF. The CDR3 DNA follows: TGTGCCAGCATTGACGCGAGCTCCTACGAGCAGTACTTC.